The 32 T cell receptor beta chains below all came from one sample that was sequenced in a study of beta chain features in type 1 diabetes. The investigators reverse transcribed all of the isolated RNA, so they sequenced expressed TCRB transcripts. Generated by immunoSEQ multiplex PCR, the TCRdb table keeps only in-frame clones and is missing some. The table includes about 450,000 clones, about an eighth detected once. Sequences were obtained from naive CD4+ T cells from blood. These receptors originate from a woman between 18 and 30 years old in good health.

The CDR3 sequence: CASGRRSPYEQYV. The DNA for the CDR3 is TGTGCTAGTGGGAGAAGGTCCCCCTACGAGCAGTACGTC. The J gene is TRBJ2-7, the V gene TRBV12-5; D remains unclear. V lost 6 bases and J lost 2, with 11 bases in between. Germline lookup yields CDR1 LGHNT and CDR2 FRNRAP. CDR3 length equals 13 residues.

Only a few counts were recorded for this clone. The chain links TRBV23-1 to TRBJ2-1; D is undetermined. TRBV23-1 is recorded as an ORF, its role being uncertain. The CDR3 length is 11 residues. Trimming cost V 2 bases and J 5 bases, with 1 base left between them. CDR3 residues: CASSQNNEQFF. CDR3 nucleotide sequence: TGCGCCAGCAGTCAAAACAATGAGCAGTTCTTC.

V is TRBV18 and J is TRBJ2-6; D remains unclear. Germline V lookup: CDR1 KGHSH, CDR2 LQKENI. This CDR3 spans 15 amino acids. V was shortened by 3 bases and J by 0 bases, with 6 bases between the two germline ends. The CDR3 is CASSPPISGANVLTF. The CDR3 region has the DNA TGTGCCAGCTCACCGCCGATCTCTGGGGCCAACGTCCTGACTTTC. The full variable domain, with the rest looked up from reference TRBV18 and TRBJ2-6, is NAGVMQNPRHLVRRRGQEARLRCSPMKGHSHVYWYRQLPEEGLKFMVYLQKENIIDESGMPKERFSAEFPKEGPSILRIQQVVRGDSAAYFCASSPPISGANVLTFGAGSRLTVL.

Only a few counts were recorded for this clone. V usage is TRBV13 and J usage is TRBJ2-7; weak D call: TRBD1 (6 bases). V lost 0 bases to trimming and J lost 0 bases, with 12 bases between them. CDR1 PRHDT and CDR2 FYEKMQ come from the germline V gene (reference sequence). The CDR3 is 16 amino acids. The CDR3 sequence: CASSLGSAGASYEQYF. The CDR3 coding sequence is TGTGCCAGCAGCTTAGGCTCGGCAGGGGCCTCCTACGAGCAGTACTTC. Full variable domain (rest looked up from reference TRBV13 and TRBJ2-7): AAGVIQSPRHLIKEKRETATLKCYPIPRHDTVYWYQQGPGQDPQFLISFYEKMQSDKGSIPDRFSAQQFSDYHSELNMSSLELGDSALYFCASSLGSAGASYEQYFGPGTRLTVT.

In its sample, this clone was seen a few times. The rearrangement uses TRBV7-8 and TRBJ2-3; a weak D match, TRBD1 (6 bases). Germline CDR1 is SGHVS and CDR2 is FQNEAQ. Trimming left V 3 bases short and J 0 bases short, with 13 bases between. The CDR3 spans 16 residues. CDR3 protein: CASSFPPQGSTDTQYF. CDR3 in DNA: TGTGCCAGCAGCTTCCCCCCCCAGGGGAGCACAGATACGCAGTATTTT.

This clone was picked up a small number of times. The chain is built from TRBV11-2 and TRBJ2-7; D call uncertain. Trimming stripped 7 bases from V and 0 bases from J, with 13 bases between. The CDR3 totals 14 residues. Germline loops: CDR1 SGHAT, CDR2 FQNNGV. The CDR3 DNA sequence: TGTGCCAGCACTCCCGACCGAAGCTCCTACGAGCAGTACTTC. Amino acids: CASTPDRSSYEQYF.

This chain connects TRBV27 to TRBJ2-3, with no clear D. V shed 5 bases and J shed 2 bases, with 8 bases lying between them. The CDR3 consists of 13 residues. The V gene's germline CDR1 is MNHEY and CDR2 SMNVEV (reference sequence). CDR3 in DNA: TGTGCCAGCAGTCCCTCATACACAGATACGCAGTATTTT. Protein sequence: CASSPSYTDTQYF.

This clone has just a few counts. The chain carries TRBV5-1 and TRBJ2-7; the D gene is possibly TRBD2 (6 bases). Germline V gene data show CDR1 as SGHRS and CDR2 as YFSETQ. V was cut by 5 bases and J by 4 bases, with 25 bases left in between. This CDR3 is 17 amino acids long. The CDR3 spells CASRLKTSRGVGYEQYF. The DNA of the CDR3 is TGCGCCAGCAGACTAAAGACTAGTAGGGGCGTAGGGTACGAGCAGTACTTC. The variable domain in full, completed from reference TRBV5-1 and TRBJ2-7, reads KAGVTQTPRYLIKTRGQQVTLSCSPISGHRSVSWYQQTPGQGLQFLFEYFSETQRNKGNFPGRFSGRQFSNSRSEMNVSTLELGDSALYLCASRLKTSRGVGYEQYFGPGTRLTVT.

This clone has more than one count but fewer than ten. The CDR3 loop is CAAHTLGKNTEAFF. Here the CDR3 DNA reads TGTGCCGCACACACTCTCGGGAAGAACACTGAAGCTTTCTTT. The chain links TRBV19 to TRBJ1-1; no clear D gene. Germline loops: CDR1 LNHDA, CDR2 SQIVND (reference sequence). The CDR3 covers 14 residues. Deletions cut 11 bases from V and 1 base from J, with 17 bases between.

This clone was observed a handful of times. The rearrangement joins TRBV6-6 to TRBJ2-1, with D maybe TRBD1 (5 bases). Germline values: CDR1 MNHNY, CDR2 SVGAGI (reference sequence). The CDR3 totals 14 residues. V was cut by 7 bases and J by 2 bases, with 12 bases left in between. The CDR3, as DNA: TGTGCCAGCACCACAGGTTTGGCCTACAATGAGCAGTTCTTC. This sequence encodes CASTTGLAYNEQFF.

This clone has a handful of counts. This chain joins TRBV4-1 and TRBJ2-5, with D possibly being TRBD2 (6 bases). CDR3 length equals 16 residues. The V end lost 3 bases, the J end lost 4 bases, and 18 bases lay between the germline ends. Germline V gene lookup returns CDR1 MGHRA and CDR2 YSYEKL. The CDR3 coding sequence is TGCGCCAGCAGCCAGCCGACTAGGAATTTAAGAGAGACCCAGTACTTC. Encoded protein: CASSQPTRNLRETQYF.

This clone has only a few counts. Within the sample, other DNA sequences also encode this same CDR3. The V call is TRBV7-9, the J call TRBJ2-2; 7 nucleotides match TRBD1. V dropped 5 bases and J dropped 2; count of bases not matched to a gene: 2. The CDR3 loop spans 14 amino acids. Germline V lookup: CDR1 SEHNR, CDR2 FQNEAQ (reference sequence). The CDR3 spells CASSGDRNTGELFF. In nucleotides, the CDR3 is TGTGCCAGCAGCGGGGACAGAAACACCGGGGAGCTGTTTTTT. The variable domain in full, with the rest retrieved from reference TRBV7-9 and TRBJ2-2, is DTGVSQNPRHKITKRGQNVTFRCDPISEHNRLYWYRQTLGQGPEFLTYFQNEAQLEKSRLLSDRFSAERPKGSFSTLEIQRTEQGDSAMYLCASSGDRNTGELFFGEGSRLTVL.

This clone turned up a few times. This sequence joins TRBV7-2 and TRBJ2-3; 9 nucleotides align to TRBD2. V lost 3 bases to trimming and J lost 4 bases; unmatched junction nucleotides: 8. Germline lookup yields CDR1 SGHTA and CDR2 FQGNSA. This CDR3 region has 16 residues. CDR3 nucleotide sequence: TGTGCCAGCAGCTTTATGGCGGGAGGGATGGCAGATACGCAGTATTTT. Its translation: CASSFMAGGMADTQYF.

The rearrangement links TRBV7-2 to TRBJ1-2; 7 bases match TRBD1. The CDR3 extends over 13 amino acids. CDR1 and CDR2 from the germline V gene are SGHTA and FQGNSA. Trimming at V came to 5 bases and at J to 4 bases, leaving 4 bases not matched to a gene. The CDR3 coding sequence is TGTGCCAGCAGCGCACAGGGGCGCTATGGCTACACCTTC. It is translated as CASSAQGRYGYTF.

This clone has a handful of counts. The chain recombines TRBV28 with TRBJ2-1; no clear D gene. The CDR3 contains 10 residues. Trimming shortened V by 7 bases and J by 12 bases, and 10 bases separated the two germline ends. CDR1 is MDHEN and CDR2 is SYDVKM in the germline V gene. CDR3 loop: CASKGIGQFF. In DNA, the CDR3 is TGTGCCAGCAAAGGAATAGGGCAGTTCTTC.

This clone was counted between two and nine times. The genes are TRBV7-9 and TRBJ2-3, with TRBD2 matching over 10 bases. This CDR3 region has 15 residues. The germline V gene has CDR1 SEHNR and CDR2 FQNEAQ (reference sequence). Losses at the gene ends were 4 bases for V and 2 bases for J; bases not matched to a gene: 3. CDR3 bases: TGTGCCAGCAGCTCTAGCGGGAGTGACACAGATACGCAGTATTTT. Translation: CASSSSGSDTDTQYF.

The rearrangement links TRBV5-1 to TRBJ2-1; 7 nucleotides align to TRBD1. The CDR3 has 16 amino acids. Germline CDR1 and CDR2: SGHRS and YFSETQ. V lost 2 bases and J lost 1; bases outside the gene matches: 6. This chain's CDR3 is CASSFIGGLSYNEQFF. The CDR3 DNA sequence: TGCGCCAGCAGCTTTATAGGGGGCTTATCCTACAATGAGCAGTTCTTC.

This clone showed up just a few times. This sample includes further DNA sequences coding for the same CDR3. The genes are TRBV5-1 and TRBJ1-5; TRBD1 is a possible D gene (5 bases). There are 15 residues in the CDR3. V was clipped by 0 bases and J by 1 base, with 8 bases between them. Germline lookup yields CDR1 SGHRS and CDR2 YFSETQ. The CDR3: CASSLDGGSNQPQHF. CDR3 bases: TGCGCCAGCAGCTTGGATGGGGGGAGCAATCAGCCCCAGCATTTT. Combining the CDR3 with reference TRBV5-1 and TRBJ1-5 gives the whole variable domain KAGVTQTPRYLIKTRGQQVTLSCSPISGHRSVSWYQQTPGQGLQFLFEYFSETQRNKGNFPGRFSGRQFSNSRSEMNVSTLELGDSALYLCASSLDGGSNQPQHFGDGTRLSIL.

This clone was picked up a small number of times. The rearrangement links TRBV6-5 to TRBJ2-7; 7 bases are shared with TRBD1. The germline V gene has CDR1 MNHEY and CDR2 SVGAGI. This CDR3 region has 14 residues. V lost 5 bases and J lost 2; bases outside the gene matches: 6. The CDR3 is CASSQRQGPYEQYF. CDR3 bases: TGTGCCAGCAGTCAAAGACAGGGTCCCTACGAGCAGTACTTC.

This clone was counted between two and nine times. This CDR3 is CASSFPNPSAEETQYF. The CDR3 DNA follows: TGTGCCAGCAGCTTCCCTAACCCTAGCGCGGAAGAGACCCAGTACTTC. V is TRBV5-4 and J is TRBJ2-5, with D possibly matching TRBD2 (6 bases). This CDR3 is 16 amino acids long. Trimming took off 2 bases at V and 3 bases at J, with 17 bases between the two ends. Germline V gene lookup returns CDR1 SGHNT and CDR2 YYREEE (reference sequence).

In its sample, this clone was seen a few times. The V gene is TRBV25-1, the J gene TRBJ1-3; D is ambiguous. This CDR3 is built from 14 residues. The V gene's germline CDR1 is MGHDK and CDR2 SYGVNS. V shed 10 bases and J shed 4 bases, with 17 bases lying between them. This CDR3 reads CANPSGGDGNTIYF. The DNA for the CDR3 is TGTGCCAACCCCTCGGGAGGCGACGGAAACACCATATATTTT.

J is TRBJ1-5 and V is TRBV6-6, with 7 positions matching TRBD1. V lost 7 bases and J lost 4; bases outside the gene matches: 4. Germline CDR1 reads MNHNY; CDR2 reads SVGAGI (reference sequence). This CDR3 has 13 residues. Here the CDR3 DNA reads TGTGCCAGCACCCCACAGGGGAATCAGCCCCAGCATTTT. Its translation is CASTPQGNQPQHF.

This sequence joins TRBV5-1 and TRBJ2-1; D is unclear. The CDR3 contains 14 residues. Trimming left V 4 bases short and J 2 bases short, with 10 bases between. Per the germline V gene, CDR1 is SGHRS and CDR2 is YFSETQ. CDR3 region: CASSPTVPYNEQFF. The DNA for the CDR3 is TGCGCCAGCAGCCCAACCGTACCCTACAATGAGCAGTTCTTC.

This chain links TRBV7-2 with TRBJ1-5; D perhaps matches TRBD1 (6 bases). The CDR3 extends over 15 amino acids. V was clipped by 0 bases and J by 2 bases, with 8 bases between them. Germline V lookup: CDR1 SGHTA, CDR2 FQGNSA. CDR3 sequence reads: CASSLASGGNQPQHF. The CDR3 nucleotides read TGTGCCAGCAGCTTAGCCTCAGGGGGCAATCAGCCCCAGCATTTT.

V and J are TRBV9 and TRBJ1-2; D possibly corresponds to TRBD1 (6 bases). The germline gives CDR1 SGDLS, CDR2 YYNGEE. The CDR3 runs 14 residues. With 2 bases removed from V and 3 bases from J, the gap between germline ends came to 11 bases. The CDR3 is CASSVLSGDYGYTF. The DNA for the CDR3 is TGTGCCAGCAGCGTTCTTTCAGGGGACTATGGCTACACCTTC.

The chain links TRBV7-6 to TRBJ1-5; TRBD1 might be the D (5 bases). The CDR3 is made up of 16 amino acids. Trimming cost V 2 bases and J 0 bases, with 11 bases left between them. The germline CDR1 and CDR2 sequences are SGHVS and FNYEAQ. This chain's CDR3 is CASSLQGGISNQPQHF. The DNA for the CDR3 is TGTGCCAGCAGCTTACAGGGCGGGATTAGCAATCAGCCCCAGCATTTT.

The V and J genes are TRBV28 and TRBJ1-2; 10 bases are shared with TRBD1. The CDR3 extends over 14 amino acids. The V gene's germline CDR1 is MDHEN and CDR2 SYDVKM. Trimming at V came to 6 bases and at J to 7 bases, leaving 8 bases not matched to a gene. CDR3 sequence reads: CASSVDRGPSGYTF. CDR3 nucleotides: TGTGCCAGCAGCGTCGACAGGGGGCCGAGTGGCTACACCTTC.

The chain employs TRBV14 and TRBJ2-2; D remains ambiguous. Per the germline V gene, CDR1 is SGHDN and CDR2 is FVKESK. There are 12 residues in the CDR3. Trimming stripped 2 bases from V and 8 bases from J, with 6 bases between. DNA for the CDR3: TGTGCCAGCAGCCAATACGTGGGGGAGCTGTTTTTT. The encoded protein is CASSQYVGELFF.

V is TRBV20-1 and J is TRBJ2-7; D is unclear. Germline assignment: CDR1 DFQATT and CDR2 SNEGSKA (reference sequence). The CDR3 loop spans 11 amino acids. V was shortened by 3 bases and J by 3 bases, with 6 bases between the two germline ends. The CDR3 DNA reads as TGCAGTGCTAGCCTCTACTACGAGCAGTACTTC. This sequence encodes CSASLYYEQYF.

The chain combines TRBV4-1 with TRBJ1-2; 8 bases fit TRBD1. The V and J ends lost 5 bases and 4 bases, in that order; junction bases with no gene match: 15. Germline-derived CDR1 and CDR2 are MGHRA and YSYEKL. The CDR3 is made up of 17 amino acids. CDR3 region: CASSRGSGGETSYGYTF. DNA for the CDR3: TGCGCCAGCAGCAGAGGGTCAGGGGGCGAAACTAGCTATGGCTACACCTTC.

The rearrangement uses TRBV10-3 and TRBJ2-2; 7 bases agree with TRBD2. The germline V gene has CDR1 ENHRY and CDR2 SYGVKD. The CDR3 sequence is 15 residues long. Trimming cost V 3 bases and J 1 base; bases outside gene matches: 2. The DNA for the CDR3 is TGTGCCATCAGTGACCCTAGCGGGAACACCGGGGAGCTGTTTTTT. This translates into CAISDPSGNTGELFF.

This chain links TRBV14 with TRBJ2-5; D may correspond to TRBD1 or TRBD2 (5 bases each). Germline CDR1 and CDR2: SGHDN and FVKESK. CDR3 size: 17 residues. Trimming cost V 4 bases and J 5 bases, with 23 bases left between them. CDR3 protein: CASSRSGLSGSRETQYF. The CDR3 region has the DNA TGTGCCAGCAGCCGGTCCGGTCTTTCAGGGAGTCGGGAGACCCAGTACTTC. The full variable domain, with the rest looked up from reference TRBV14 and TRBJ2-5, is EAGVTQFPSHSVIEKGQTVTLRCDPISGHDNLYWYRRVMGKEIKFLLHFVKESKQDESGMPNNRFLAERTGGTYSTLKVQPAELEDSGVYFCASSRSGLSGSRETQYFGPGTRLLVL.